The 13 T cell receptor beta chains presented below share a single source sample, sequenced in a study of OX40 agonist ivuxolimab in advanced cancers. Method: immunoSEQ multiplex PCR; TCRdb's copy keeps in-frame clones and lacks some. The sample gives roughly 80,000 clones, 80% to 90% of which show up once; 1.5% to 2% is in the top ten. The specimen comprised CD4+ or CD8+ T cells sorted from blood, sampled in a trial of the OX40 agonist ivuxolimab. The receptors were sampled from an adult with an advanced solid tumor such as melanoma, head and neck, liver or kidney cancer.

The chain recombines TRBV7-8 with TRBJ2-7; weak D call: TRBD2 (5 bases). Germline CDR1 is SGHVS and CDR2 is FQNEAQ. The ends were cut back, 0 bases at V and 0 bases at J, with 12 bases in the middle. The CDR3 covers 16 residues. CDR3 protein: CASSLATGTISYEQYF. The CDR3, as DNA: TGTGCCAGCAGCTTAGCTACGGGAACTATCTCCTACGAGCAGTACTTC.

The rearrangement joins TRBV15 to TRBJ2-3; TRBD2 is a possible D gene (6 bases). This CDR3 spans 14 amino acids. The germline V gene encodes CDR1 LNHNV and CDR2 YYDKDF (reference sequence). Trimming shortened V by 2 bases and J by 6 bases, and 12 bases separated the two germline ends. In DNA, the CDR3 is TGTGCCACCAGCAGAAACGTTGGGGGGGATACGCAGTATTTT. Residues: CATSRNVGGDTQYF.

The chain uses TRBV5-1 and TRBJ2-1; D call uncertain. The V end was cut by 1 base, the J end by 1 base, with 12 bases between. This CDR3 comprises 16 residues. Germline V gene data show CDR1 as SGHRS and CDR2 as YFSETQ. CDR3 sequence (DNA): TGCGCCAGCAGCTTGAACGCGGATGGTTCCTACAATGAGCAGTTCTTC. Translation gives CASSLNADGSYNEQFF.

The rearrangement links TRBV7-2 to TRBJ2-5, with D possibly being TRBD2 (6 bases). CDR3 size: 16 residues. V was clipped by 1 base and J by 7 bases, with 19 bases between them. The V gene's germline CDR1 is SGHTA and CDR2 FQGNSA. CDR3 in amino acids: CASSLGGGVYDGTQYF. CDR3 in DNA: TGTGCCAGCAGCTTAGGTGGCGGGGTTTACGATGGGACCCAGTACTTC.

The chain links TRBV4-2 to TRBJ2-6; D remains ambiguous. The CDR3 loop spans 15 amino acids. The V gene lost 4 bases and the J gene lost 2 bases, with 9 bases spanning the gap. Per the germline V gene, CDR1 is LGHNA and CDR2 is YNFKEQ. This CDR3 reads CASSLPIPGANVLTF. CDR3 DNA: TGTGCCAGCAGCCTCCCAATCCCTGGGGCCAACGTCCTGACTTTC.

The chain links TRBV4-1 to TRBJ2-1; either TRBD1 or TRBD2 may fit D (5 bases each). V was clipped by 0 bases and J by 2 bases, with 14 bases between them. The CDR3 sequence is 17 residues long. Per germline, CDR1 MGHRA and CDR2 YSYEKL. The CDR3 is CASSQDRGGTPYNEQFF. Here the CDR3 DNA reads TGCGCCAGCAGCCAAGATCGTGGGGGTACACCCTACAATGAGCAGTTCTTC.

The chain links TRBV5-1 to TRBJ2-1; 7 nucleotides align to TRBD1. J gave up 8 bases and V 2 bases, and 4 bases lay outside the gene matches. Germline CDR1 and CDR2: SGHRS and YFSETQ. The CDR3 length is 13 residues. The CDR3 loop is CASSFNQGDEQFF. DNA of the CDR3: TGCGCCAGCAGCTTTAACCAGGGGGATGAGCAGTTCTTC.

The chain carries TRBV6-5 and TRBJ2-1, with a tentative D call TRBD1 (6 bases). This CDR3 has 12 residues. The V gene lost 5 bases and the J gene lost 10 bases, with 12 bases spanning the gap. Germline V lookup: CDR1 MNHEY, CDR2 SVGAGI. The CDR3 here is CASSRPTGEQFF. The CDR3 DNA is TGTGCCAGCAGTCGCCCGACAGGCGAGCAGTTCTTC.

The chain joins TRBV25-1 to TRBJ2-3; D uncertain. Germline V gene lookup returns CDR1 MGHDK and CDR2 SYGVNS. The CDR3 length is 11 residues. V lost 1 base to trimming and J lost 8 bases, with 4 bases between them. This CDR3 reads CASSELTTQYF. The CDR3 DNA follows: TGTGCCAGCAGTGAATTAACTACGCAGTATTTT.

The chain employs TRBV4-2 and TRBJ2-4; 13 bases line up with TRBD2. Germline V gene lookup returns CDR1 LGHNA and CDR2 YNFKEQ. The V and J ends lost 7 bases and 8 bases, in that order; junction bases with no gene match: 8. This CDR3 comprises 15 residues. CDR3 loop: CASTTSGGAADIQYF. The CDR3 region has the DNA TGTGCCAGCACAACTAGCGGGGGGGCGGCGGACATTCAGTACTTC.

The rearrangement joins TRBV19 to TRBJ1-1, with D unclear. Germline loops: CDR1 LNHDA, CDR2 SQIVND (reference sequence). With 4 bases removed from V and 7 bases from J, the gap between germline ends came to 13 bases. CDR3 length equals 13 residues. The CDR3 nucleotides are TGTGCCAGTAGTACAAAAAGAGATGGTGAAGCTTTCTTT. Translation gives CASSTKRDGEAFF.

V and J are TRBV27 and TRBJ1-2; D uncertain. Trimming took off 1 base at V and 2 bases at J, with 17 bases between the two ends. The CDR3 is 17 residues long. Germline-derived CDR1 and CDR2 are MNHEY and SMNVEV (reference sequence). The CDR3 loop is CASSLYSGRVSNYGYTF. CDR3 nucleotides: TGTGCCAGCAGTTTATATTCTGGGCGCGTATCCAACTATGGCTACACCTTC.

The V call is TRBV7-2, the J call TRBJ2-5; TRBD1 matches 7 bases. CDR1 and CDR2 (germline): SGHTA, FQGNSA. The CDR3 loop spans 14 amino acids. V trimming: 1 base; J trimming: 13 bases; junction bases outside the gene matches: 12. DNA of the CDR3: TGTGCCAGCAGCTTAGGACCCACTACGGGACAGCCGTACTTC. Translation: CASSLGPTTGQPYF.